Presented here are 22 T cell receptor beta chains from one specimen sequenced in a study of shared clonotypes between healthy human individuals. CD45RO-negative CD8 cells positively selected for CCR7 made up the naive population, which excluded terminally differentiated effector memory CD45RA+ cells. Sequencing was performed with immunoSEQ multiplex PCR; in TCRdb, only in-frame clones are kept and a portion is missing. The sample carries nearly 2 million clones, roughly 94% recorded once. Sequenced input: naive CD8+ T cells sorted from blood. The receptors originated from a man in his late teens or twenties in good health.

In DNA, the CDR3 is TGTGCCAGCAGCTGGGGCAGCGCCCAAGAGACCCAGTACTTC. Its protein product is CASSWGSAQETQYF. The chain is built from TRBV5-6 and TRBJ2-5, with a weak D call TRBD1 (5 bases). V was shortened by 3 bases and J by 1 base, with 10 bases between the two germline ends. Germline CDR1 is SGHDT and CDR2 is YYEEEE. The CDR3 length is 14 residues.

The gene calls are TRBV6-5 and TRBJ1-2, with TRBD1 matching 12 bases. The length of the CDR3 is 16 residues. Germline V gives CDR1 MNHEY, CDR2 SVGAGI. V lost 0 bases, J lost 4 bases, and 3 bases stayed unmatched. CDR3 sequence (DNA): TGTGCCAGCAGTTACTCGGTGGGACAGGGGGCCTATGGCTACACCTTC. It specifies CASSYSVGQGAYGYTF.

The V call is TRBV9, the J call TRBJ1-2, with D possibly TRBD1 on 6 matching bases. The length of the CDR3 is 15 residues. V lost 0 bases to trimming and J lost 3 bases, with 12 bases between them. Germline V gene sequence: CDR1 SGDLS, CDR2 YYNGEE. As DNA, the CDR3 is TGTGCCAGCAGCGTAGATGCAGGGGAGGACTATGGCTACACCTTC. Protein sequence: CASSVDAGEDYGYTF.

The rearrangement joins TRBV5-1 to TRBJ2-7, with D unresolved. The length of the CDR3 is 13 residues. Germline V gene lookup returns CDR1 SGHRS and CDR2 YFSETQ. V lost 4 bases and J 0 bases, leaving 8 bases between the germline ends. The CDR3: CASSVDGSYEQYF. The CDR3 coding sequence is TGCGCCAGCAGCGTGGACGGCTCCTACGAGCAGTACTTC. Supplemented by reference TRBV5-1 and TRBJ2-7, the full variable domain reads KAGVTQTPRYLIKTRGQQVTLSCSPISGHRSVSWYQQTPGQGLQFLFEYFSETQRNKGNFPGRFSGRQFSNSRSEMNVSTLELGDSALYLCASSVDGSYEQYFGPGTRLTVT.

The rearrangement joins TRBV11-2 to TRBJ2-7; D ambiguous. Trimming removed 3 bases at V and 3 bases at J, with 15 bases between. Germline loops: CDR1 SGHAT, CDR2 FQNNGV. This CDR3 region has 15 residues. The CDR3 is CASSFSSGFDYEQYF. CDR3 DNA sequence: TGTGCCAGCAGCTTTTCTTCCGGTTTTGACTACGAGCAGTACTTC.

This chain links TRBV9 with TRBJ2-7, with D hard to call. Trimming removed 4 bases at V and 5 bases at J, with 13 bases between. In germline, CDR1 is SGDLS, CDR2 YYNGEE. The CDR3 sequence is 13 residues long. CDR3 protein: CASSYLTSDEQYF. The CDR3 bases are TGTGCCAGCAGCTACTTGACGAGCGACGAGCAGTACTTC.

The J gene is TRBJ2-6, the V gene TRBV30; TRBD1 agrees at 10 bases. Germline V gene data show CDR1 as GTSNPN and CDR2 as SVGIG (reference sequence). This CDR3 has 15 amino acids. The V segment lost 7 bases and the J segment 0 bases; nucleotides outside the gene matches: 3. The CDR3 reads CASGQGYSGANVLTF. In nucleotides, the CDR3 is TGTGCCTCGGGACAGGGGTACTCTGGGGCCAACGTCCTGACTTTC. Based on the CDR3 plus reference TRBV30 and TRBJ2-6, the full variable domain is SQTIHQWPATLVQPVGSPLSLECTVEGTSNPNLYWYRQAAGRGLQLLFYSVGIGQISSEVPQNLSASRPQDRQFILSSKKLLLSDSGFYLCASGQGYSGANVLTFGAGSRLTVL.

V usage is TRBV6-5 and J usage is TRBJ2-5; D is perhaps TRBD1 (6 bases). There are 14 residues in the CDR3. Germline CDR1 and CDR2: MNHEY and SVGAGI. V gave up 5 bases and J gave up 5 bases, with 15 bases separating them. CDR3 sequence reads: CASSQGTSLETQYF. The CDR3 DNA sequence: TGTGCCAGCAGTCAGGGGACGTCGTTGGAGACCCAGTACTTC.

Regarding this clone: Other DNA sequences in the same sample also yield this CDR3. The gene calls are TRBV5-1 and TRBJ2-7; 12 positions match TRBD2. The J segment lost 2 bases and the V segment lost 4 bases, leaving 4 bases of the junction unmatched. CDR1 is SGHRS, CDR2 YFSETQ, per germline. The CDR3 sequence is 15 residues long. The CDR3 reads CASSLGLAGTYEQYF. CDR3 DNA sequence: TGCGCCAGCAGCCTAGGACTAGCGGGGACCTACGAGCAGTACTTC.

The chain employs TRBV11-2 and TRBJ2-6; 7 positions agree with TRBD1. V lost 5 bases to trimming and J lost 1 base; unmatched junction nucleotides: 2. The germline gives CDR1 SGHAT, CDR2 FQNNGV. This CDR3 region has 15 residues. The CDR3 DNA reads TGTGCCAGCAGCGTGGACAGGTCTGGGGCCAACGTCCTGACTTTC. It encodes CASSVDRSGANVLTF.

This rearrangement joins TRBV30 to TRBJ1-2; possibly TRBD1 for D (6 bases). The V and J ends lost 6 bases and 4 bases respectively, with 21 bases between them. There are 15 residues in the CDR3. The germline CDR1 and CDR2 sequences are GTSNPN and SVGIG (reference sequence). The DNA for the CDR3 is TGTGCCTGCCGGTGGTTGGCCCAAGGGGGCTATGGCTACACCTTC. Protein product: CACRWLAQGGYGYTF.

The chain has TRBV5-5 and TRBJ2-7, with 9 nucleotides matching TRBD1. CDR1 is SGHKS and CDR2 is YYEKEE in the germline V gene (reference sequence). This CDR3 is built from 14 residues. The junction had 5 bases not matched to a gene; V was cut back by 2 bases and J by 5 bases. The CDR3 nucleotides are TGTGCCAGCAGCTTAAGGACAGGGGTCGACGAGCAGTACTTC. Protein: CASSLRTGVDEQYF.

In nucleotides, the CDR3 is TGTGCCAGCCGACCCCCCGGACTAGCGGGAGGCAACGAGCAGTACTTC. As protein: CASRPPGLAGGNEQYF. J is TRBJ2-7 and V is TRBV11-2; TRBD2 aligns across 14 bases. The germline V gene has CDR1 SGHAT and CDR2 FQNNGV. The CDR3 sequence is 16 residues long. After removal of 8 bases from V and 5 bases from J, the junction contained 11 bases not matched to a gene.

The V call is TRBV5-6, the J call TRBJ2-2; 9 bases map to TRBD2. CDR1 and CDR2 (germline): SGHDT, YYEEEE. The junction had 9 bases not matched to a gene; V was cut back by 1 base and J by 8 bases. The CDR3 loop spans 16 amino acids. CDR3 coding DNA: TGTGCCAGCAGCTTGTTTGGCGGGGGGGCACTTGGGGAGCTGTTTTTT. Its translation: CASSLFGGGALGELFF.

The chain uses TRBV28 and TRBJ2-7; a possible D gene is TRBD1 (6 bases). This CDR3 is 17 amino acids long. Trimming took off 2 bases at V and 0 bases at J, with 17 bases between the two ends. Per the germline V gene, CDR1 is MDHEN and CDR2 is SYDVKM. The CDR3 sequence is CASSLPITGLSSYEQYF. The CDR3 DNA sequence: TGTGCCAGCAGTTTACCGATAACAGGGCTCAGCTCCTACGAGCAGTACTTC.

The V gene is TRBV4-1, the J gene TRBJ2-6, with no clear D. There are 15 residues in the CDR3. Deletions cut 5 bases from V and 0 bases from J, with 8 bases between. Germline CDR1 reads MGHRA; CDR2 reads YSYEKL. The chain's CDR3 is CASSALGSGANVLTF. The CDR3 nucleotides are TGCGCCAGCAGCGCCCTGGGCTCTGGGGCCAACGTCCTGACTTTC.

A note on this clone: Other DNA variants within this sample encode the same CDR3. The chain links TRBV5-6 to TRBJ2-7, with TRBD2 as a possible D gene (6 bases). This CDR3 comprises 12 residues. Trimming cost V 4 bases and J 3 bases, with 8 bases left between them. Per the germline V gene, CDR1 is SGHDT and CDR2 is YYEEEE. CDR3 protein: CASSGGSYEQYF. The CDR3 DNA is TGTGCCAGCAGCGGGGGGAGCTACGAGCAGTACTTC.

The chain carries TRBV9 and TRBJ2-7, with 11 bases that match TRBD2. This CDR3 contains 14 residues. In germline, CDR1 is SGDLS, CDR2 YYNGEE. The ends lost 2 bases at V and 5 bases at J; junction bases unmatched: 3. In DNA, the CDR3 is TGTGCCAGCAGCGTTAGCGGGGGGGCGCACGAGCAGTACTTC. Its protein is CASSVSGGAHEQYF.

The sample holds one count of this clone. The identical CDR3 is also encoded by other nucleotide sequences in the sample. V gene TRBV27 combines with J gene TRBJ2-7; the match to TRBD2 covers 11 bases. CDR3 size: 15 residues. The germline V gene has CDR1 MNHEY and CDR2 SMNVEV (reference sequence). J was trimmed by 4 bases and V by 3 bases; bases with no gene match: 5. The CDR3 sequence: CASSFGLAGGYEQYF. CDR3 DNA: TGTGCCAGCAGTTTTGGTCTAGCGGGGGGTTACGAGCAGTACTTC.

The CDR3 DNA reads as TGTGCCAGCAGTGAAGATACCCCCCAAGATACGCAGTATTTT. Translation gives CASSEDTPQDTQYF. This chain joins TRBV6-1 and TRBJ2-3; no reliable D call. The CDR3 runs 14 residues. CDR1 MNHNS and CDR2 SASEGT come from the germline V gene. Trimming removed 1 base from V and 5 bases from J, with 10 bases in between.

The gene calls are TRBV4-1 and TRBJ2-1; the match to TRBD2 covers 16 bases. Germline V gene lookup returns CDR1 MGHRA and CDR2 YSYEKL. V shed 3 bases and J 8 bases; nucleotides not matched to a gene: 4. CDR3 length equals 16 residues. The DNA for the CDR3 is TGCGCCAGCAGCCAGGGACTAGCGGGAGGGGTCGATGAGCAGTTCTTC. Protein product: CASSQGLAGGVDEQFF.

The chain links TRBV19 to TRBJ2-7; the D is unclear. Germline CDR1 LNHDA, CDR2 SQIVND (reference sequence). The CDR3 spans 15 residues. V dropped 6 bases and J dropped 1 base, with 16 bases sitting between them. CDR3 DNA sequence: TGTGCCAGTAGCCTCGGGCCTTCGCCTTCCTACGAGCAGTACTTC. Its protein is CASSLGPSPSYEQYF. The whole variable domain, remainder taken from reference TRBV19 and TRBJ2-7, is DGGITQSPKYLFRKEGQNVTLSCEQNLNHDAMYWYRQDPGQGLRLIYYSQIVNDFQKGDIAEGYSVSREKKESFPLTVTSAQKNPTAFYLCASSLGPSPSYEQYFGPGTRLTVT.